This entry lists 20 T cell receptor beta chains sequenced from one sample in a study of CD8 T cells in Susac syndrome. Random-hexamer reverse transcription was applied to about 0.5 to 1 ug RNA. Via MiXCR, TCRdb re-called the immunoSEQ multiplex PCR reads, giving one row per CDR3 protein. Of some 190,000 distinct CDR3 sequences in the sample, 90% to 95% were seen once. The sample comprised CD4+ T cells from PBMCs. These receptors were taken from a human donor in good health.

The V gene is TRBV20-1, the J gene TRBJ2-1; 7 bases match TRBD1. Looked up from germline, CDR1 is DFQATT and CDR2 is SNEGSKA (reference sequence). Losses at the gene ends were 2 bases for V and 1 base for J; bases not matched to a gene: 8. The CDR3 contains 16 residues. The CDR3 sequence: CSARPKTGMSYNEQFF. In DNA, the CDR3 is TGCAGTGCTAGACCCAAGACAGGGATGTCCTACAATGAGCAGTTCTTC.

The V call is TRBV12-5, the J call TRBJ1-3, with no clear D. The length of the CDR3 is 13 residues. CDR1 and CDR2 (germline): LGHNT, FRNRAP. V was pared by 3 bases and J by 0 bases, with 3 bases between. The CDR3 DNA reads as TGTGCTAGTGGTTTAAGCTCTGGAAACACCATATATTTT. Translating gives CASGLSSGNTIYF.

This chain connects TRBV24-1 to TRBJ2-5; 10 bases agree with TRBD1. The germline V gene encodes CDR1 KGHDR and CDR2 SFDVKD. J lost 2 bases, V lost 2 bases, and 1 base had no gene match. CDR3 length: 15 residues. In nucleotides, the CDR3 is TGTGCCACCAGTGATTCGGGACAGGGGCAAGAGACCCAGTACTTC. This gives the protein CATSDSGQGQETQYF.

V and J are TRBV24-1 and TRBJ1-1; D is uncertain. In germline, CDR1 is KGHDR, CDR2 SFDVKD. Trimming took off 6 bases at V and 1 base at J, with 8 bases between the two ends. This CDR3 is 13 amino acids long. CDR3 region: CATSNRENTEAFF. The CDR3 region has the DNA TGTGCCACCAGTAACAGAGAGAACACTGAAGCTTTCTTT.

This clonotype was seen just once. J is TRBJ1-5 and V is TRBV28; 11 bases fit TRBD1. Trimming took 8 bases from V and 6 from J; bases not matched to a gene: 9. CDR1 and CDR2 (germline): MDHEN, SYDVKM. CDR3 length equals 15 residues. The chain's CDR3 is CASSSGTGGFQPQHF. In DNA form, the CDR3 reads TGTGCCAGCTCCTCCGGGACAGGGGGTTTTCAGCCCCAGCATTTT.

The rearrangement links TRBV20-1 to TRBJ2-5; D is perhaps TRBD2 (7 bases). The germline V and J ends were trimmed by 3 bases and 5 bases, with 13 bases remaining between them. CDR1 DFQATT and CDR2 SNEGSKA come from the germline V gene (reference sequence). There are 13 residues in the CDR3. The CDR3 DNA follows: TGCAGTGCTAGGTGGCGGGGGCTGGAGACCCAGTACTTC. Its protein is CSARWRGLETQYF.

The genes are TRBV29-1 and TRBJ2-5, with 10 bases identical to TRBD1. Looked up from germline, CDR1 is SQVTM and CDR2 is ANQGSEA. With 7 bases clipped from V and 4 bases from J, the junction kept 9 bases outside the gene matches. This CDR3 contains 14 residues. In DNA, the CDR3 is TGCAGCGCCAGGACAGGGGGTCGGATAGAGACCCAGTACTTC. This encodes CSARTGGRIETQYF.

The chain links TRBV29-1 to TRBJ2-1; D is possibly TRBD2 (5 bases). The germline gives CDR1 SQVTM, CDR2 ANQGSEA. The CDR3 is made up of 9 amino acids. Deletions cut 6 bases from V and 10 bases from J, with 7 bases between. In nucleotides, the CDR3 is TGCAGCGTGCAGCGGGAGCAGTTCTTC. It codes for CSVQREQFF.

CDR3 residues: CASSQGLKETQYF. For the CDR3, the DNA is TGTGCCAGCAGCCAAGGACTGAAAGAGACCCAGTACTTC. The V gene is TRBV14, the J gene TRBJ2-5; D not certain. CDR1 is SGHDN, CDR2 FVKESK, per germline. The CDR3 has 13 amino acids. Trimming shortened V by 1 base and J by 3 bases, and 6 bases separated the two germline ends.

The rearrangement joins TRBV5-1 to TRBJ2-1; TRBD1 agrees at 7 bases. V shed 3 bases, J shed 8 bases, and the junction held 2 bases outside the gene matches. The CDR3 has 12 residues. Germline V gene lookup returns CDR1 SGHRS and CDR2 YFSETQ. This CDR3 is CASSSQGDEQFF. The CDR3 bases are TGCGCCAGCAGCTCGCAGGGGGATGAGCAGTTCTTC. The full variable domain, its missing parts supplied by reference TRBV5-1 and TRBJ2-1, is KAGVTQTPRYLIKTRGQQVTLSCSPISGHRSVSWYQQTPGQGLQFLFEYFSETQRNKGNFPGRFSGRQFSNSRSEMNVSTLELGDSALYLCASSSQGDEQFFGPGTRLTVL.

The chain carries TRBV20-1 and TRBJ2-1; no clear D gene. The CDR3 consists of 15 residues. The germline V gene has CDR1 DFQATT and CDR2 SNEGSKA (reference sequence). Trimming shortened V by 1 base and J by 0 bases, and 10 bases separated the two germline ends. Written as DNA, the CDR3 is TGCAGTGCTAGAGTTGCGGCAAGCTCCTACAATGAGCAGTTCTTC. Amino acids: CSARVAASSYNEQFF.

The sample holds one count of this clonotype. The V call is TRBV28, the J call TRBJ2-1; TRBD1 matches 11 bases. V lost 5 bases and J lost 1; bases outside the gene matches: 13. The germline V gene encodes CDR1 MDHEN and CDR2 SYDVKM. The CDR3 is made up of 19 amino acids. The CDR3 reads CASSGQTGTGGWSYNEQFF. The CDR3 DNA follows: TGTGCCAGCAGTGGCCAAACAGGGACAGGGGGTTGGTCCTACAATGAGCAGTTCTTC. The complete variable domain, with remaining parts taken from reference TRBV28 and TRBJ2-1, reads DVKVTQSSRYLVKRTGEKVFLECVQDMDHENMFWYRQDPGLGLRLIYFSYDVKMKEKGDIPEGYSVSREKKERFSLILESASTNQTSMYLCASSGQTGTGGWSYNEQFFGPGTRLTVL.

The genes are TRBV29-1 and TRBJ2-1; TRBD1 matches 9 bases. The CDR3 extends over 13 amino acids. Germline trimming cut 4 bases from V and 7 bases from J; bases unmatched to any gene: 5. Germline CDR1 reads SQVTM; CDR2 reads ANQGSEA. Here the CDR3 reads CSVGDRESNEQFF. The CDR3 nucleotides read TGCAGCGTTGGGGACAGGGAATCGAATGAGCAGTTCTTC.

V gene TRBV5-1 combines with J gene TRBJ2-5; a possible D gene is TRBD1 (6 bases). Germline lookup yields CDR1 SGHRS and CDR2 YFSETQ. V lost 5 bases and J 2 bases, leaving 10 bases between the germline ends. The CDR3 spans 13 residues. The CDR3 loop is CASRWTAQETQYF. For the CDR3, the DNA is TGCGCCAGCAGATGGACAGCTCAAGAGACCCAGTACTTC.

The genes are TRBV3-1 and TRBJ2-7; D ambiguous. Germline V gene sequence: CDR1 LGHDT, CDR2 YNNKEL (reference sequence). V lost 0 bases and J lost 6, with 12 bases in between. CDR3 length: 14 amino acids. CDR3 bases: TGTGCCAGCAGCCAAGAGTTATCGGGTGGCGAGCAGTACTTC. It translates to CASSQELSGGEQYF.

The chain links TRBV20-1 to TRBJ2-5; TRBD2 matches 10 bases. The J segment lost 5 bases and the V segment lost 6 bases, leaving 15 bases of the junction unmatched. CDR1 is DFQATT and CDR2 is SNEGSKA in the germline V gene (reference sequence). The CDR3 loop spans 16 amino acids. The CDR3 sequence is CSADLPSGGGSETQYF. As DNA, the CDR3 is TGCAGTGCGGATTTACCTAGCGGGGGTGGGAGTGAGACCCAGTACTTC.

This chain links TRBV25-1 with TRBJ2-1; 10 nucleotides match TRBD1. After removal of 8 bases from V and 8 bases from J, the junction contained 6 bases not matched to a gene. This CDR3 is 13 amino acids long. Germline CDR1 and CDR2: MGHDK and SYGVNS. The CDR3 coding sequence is TGTGCCAGCGACAGGGGGCTCTCTGATGAGCAGTTCTTC. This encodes CASDRGLSDEQFF. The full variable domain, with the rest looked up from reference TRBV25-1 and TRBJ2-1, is EADIYQTPRYLVIGTGKKITLECSQTMGHDKMYWYQQDPGMELHLIHYSYGVNSTEKGDLSSESTVSRIRTEHFPLTLESARPSHTSQYLCASDRGLSDEQFFGPGTRLTVL.

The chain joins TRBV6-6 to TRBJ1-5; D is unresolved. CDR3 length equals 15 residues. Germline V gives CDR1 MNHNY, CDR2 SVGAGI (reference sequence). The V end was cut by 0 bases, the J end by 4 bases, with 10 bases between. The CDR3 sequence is CASSYSGSFNQPQHF. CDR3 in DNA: TGTGCCAGCAGTTACTCGGGGAGCTTTAATCAGCCCCAGCATTTT.

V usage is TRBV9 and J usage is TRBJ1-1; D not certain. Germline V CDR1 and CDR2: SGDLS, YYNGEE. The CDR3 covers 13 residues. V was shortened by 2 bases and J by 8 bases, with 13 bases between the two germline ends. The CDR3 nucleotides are TGTGCCAGCAGCGTGACACCTCTCGGGGAAGCTTTCTTT. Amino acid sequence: CASSVTPLGEAFF.

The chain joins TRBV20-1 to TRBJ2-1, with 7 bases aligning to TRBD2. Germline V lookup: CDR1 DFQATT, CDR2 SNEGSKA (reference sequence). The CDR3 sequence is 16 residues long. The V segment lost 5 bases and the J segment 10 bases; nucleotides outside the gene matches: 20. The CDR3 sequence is CSASLGRLAPRNEQFF. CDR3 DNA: TGCAGTGCTTCCTTAGGCCGACTAGCTCCGAGGAACGAGCAGTTCTTC.